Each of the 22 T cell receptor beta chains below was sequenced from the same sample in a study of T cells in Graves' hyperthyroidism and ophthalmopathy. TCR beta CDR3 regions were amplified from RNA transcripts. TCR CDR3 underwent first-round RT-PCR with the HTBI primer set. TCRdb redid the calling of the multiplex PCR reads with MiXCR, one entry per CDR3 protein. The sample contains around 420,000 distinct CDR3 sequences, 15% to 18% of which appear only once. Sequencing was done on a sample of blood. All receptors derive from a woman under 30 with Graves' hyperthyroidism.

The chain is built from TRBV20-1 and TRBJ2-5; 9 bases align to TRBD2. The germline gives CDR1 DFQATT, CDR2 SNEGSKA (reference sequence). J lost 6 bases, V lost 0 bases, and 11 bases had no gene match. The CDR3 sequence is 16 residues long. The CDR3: CSARDARASGTQTQYF. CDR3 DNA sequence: TGCAGTGCTAGAGATGCTCGGGCTAGCGGGACGCAGACCCAGTACTTC.

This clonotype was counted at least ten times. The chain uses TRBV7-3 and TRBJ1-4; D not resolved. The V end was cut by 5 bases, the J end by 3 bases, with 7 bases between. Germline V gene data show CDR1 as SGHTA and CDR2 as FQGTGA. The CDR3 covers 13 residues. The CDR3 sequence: CASSPGPNEKLFF. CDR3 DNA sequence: TGTGCCAGCAGCCCCGGTCCTAATGAAAAACTGTTTTTT.

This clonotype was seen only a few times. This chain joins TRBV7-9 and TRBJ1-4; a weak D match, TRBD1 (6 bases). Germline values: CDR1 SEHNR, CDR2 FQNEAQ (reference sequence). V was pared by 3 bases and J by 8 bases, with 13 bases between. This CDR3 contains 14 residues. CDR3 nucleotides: TGTGCCAGCAGCTTGGGGCAGGACAGAGAAAAACTGTTTTTT. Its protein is CASSLGQDREKLFF.

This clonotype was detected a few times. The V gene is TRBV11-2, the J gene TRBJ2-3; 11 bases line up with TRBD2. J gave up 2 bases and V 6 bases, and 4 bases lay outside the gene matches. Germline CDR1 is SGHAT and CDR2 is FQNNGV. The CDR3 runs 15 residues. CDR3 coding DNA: TGTGCCAGCAGGACTAGCGGGGCCGACACAGATACGCAGTATTTT. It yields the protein CASRTSGADTDTQYF.

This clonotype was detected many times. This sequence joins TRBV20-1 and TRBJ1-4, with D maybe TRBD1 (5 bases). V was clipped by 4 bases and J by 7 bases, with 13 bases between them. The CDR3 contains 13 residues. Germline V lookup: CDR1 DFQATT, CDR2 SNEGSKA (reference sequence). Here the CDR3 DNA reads TGCAGTGCTACGGGGACTTTCGGTGAAAAACTGTTTTTT. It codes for CSATGTFGEKLFF.

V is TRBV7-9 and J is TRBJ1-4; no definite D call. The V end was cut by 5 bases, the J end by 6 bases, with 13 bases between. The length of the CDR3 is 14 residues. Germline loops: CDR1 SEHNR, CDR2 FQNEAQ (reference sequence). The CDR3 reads CASSTPSGYEKLFF. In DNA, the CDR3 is TGTGCCAGCAGCACTCCCTCGGGTTATGAAAAACTGTTTTTT.

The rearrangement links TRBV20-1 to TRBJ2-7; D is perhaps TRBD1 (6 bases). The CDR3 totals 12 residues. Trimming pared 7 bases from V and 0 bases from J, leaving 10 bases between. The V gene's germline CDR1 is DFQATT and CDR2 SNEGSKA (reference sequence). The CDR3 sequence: CSVQDSSYEQYF. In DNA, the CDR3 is TGCAGTGTCCAGGACAGCTCCTACGAGCAGTACTTC.

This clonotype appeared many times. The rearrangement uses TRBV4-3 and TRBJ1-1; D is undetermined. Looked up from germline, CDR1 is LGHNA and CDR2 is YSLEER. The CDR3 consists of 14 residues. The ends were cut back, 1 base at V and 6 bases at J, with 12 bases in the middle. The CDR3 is CASSQVSRGSEAFF. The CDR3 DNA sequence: TGCGCCAGCAGCCAAGTATCACGAGGCTCTGAAGCTTTCTTT.

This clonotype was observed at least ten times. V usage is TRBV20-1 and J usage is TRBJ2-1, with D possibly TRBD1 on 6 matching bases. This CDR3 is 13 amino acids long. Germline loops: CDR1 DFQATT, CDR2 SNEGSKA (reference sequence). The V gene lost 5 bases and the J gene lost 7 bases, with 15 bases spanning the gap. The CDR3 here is CSAGGQGQNEQFF. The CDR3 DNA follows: TGCAGTGCTGGTGGGCAGGGGCAAAATGAGCAGTTCTTC.

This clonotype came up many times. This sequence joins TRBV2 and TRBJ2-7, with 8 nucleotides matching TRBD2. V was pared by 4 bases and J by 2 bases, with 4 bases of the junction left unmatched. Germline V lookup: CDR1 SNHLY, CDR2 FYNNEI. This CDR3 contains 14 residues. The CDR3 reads CASSGSGSAYEQYF. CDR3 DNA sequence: TGTGCCAGCAGTGGGAGCGGGAGCGCCTACGAGCAGTACTTC.

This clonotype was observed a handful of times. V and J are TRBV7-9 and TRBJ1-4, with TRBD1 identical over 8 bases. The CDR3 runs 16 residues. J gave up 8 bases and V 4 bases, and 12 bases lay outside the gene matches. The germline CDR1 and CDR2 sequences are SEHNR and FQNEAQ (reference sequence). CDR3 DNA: TGTGCCAGCAGCTCTGCCACCAGGGGGCAATTAGAAAAACTGTTTTTT. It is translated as CASSSATRGQLEKLFF.

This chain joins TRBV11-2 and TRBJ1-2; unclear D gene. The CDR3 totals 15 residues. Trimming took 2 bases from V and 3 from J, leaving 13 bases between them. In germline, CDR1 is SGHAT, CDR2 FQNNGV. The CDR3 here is CASSLRPLGDYGYTF. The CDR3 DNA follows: TGTGCCAGCAGCTTACGGCCTCTCGGAGACTATGGCTACACCTTC.

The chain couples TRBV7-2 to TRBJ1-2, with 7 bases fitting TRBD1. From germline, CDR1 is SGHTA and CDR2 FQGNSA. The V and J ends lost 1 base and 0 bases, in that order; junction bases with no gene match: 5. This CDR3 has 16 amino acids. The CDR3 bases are TGTGCCAGCAGCTTAGTGGGGACAGCTTCTAACTATGGCTACACCTTC. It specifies CASSLVGTASNYGYTF.

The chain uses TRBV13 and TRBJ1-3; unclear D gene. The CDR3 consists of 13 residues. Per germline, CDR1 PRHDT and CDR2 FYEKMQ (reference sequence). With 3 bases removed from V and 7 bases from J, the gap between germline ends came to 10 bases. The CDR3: CASSFGSSNTIYF. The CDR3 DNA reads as TGTGCCAGCAGCTTTGGGAGTTCGAACACCATATATTTT. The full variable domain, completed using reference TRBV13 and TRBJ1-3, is AAGVIQSPRHLIKEKRETATLKCYPIPRHDTVYWYQQGPGQDPQFLISFYEKMQSDKGSIPDRFSAQQFSDYHSELNMSSLELGDSALYFCASSFGSSNTIYFGEGSWLTVV.

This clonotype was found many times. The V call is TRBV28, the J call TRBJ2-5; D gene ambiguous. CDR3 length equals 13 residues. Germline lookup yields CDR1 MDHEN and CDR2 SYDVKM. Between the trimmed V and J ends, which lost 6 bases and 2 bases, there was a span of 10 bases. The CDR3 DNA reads TGTGCCAGCAGGCAGGTGGGACAAGAGACCCAGTACTTC. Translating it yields CASRQVGQETQYF.

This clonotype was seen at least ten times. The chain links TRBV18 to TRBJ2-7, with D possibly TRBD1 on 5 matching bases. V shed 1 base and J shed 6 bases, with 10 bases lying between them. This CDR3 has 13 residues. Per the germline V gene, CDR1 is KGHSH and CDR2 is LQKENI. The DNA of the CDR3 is TGTGCCAGCTCACCACGCGAAGGGGTCGAGCAGTACTTC. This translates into CASSPREGVEQYF.

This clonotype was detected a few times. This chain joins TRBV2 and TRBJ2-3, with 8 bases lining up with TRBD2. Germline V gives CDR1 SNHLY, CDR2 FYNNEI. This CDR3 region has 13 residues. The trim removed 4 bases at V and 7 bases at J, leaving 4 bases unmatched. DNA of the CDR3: TGTGCCAGCAGTGTTGGGACTAGAAATACGCAGTATTTT. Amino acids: CASSVGTRNTQYF.

CDR3 protein: CASSLGGGRNTEAFF. The CDR3, as DNA: TGCGCCAGCAGCTTGGGTGGGGGCAGAAACACTGAAGCTTTCTTT. V and J are TRBV5-1 and TRBJ1-1; a weak D match, TRBD1 (6 bases). This CDR3 comprises 15 residues. Germline CDR1 is SGHRS and CDR2 is YFSETQ. Trimming removed 0 bases from V and 2 bases from J, with 11 bases in between.

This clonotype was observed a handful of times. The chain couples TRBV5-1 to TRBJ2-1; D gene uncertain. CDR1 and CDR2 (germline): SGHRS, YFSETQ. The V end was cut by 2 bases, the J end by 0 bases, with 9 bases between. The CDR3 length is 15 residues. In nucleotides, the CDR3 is TGCGCCAGCAGCTTTAACTCCGACTCCTACAATGAGCAGTTCTTC. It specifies CASSFNSDSYNEQFF. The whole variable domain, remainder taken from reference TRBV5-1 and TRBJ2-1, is KAGVTQTPRYLIKTRGQQVTLSCSPISGHRSVSWYQQTPGQGLQFLFEYFSETQRNKGNFPGRFSGRQFSNSRSEMNVSTLELGDSALYLCASSFNSDSYNEQFFGPGTRLTVL.

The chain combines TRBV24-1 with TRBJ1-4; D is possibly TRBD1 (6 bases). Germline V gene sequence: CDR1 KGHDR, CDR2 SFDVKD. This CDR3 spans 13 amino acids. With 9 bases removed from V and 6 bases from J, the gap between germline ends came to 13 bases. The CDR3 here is CATGTGTDEKLFF. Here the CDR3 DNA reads TGTGCCACCGGAACAGGGACTGATGAAAAACTGTTTTTT.

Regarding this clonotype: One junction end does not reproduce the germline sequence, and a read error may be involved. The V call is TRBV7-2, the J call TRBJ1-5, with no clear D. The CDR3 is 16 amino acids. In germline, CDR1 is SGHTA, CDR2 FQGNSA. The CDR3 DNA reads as TGCGCCAGCAGCCACCCACCTGGGGATGGCAATCAGCCCCAGCATTTT. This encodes CASSHPPGDGNQPQHF.

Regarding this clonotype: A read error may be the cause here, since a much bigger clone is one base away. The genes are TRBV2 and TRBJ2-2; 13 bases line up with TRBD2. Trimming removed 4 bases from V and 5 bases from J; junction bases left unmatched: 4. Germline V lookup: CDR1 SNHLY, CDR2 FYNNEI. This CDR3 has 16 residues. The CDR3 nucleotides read TGTGCCAGCAGTGGTAGGACTAGCGGGGGTACCGGGGAGCTGTTTTTT. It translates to CASSGRTSGGTGELFF.